This entry features one T cell receptor beta chain sequence. Its antigen is currently unknown. From the reads, TCRdb called clonotypes with MiXCR, one entry per CDR3 protein. The table shows about 70,000 distinct CDR3 sequences, with 20% to 25% occurring only once. Germline lookup yields CDR1 SEHNR and CDR2 FQNEAQ (reference sequence). The CDR3 runs to 14 residues. The V segment lost 5 bases and the J segment 3 bases; nucleotides outside the gene matches: 2. This specimen belongs to a study of T cell repertoires in cytomegalovirus infection. At the level of the study: CMV epitopes, recently identified HLA-C-restricted and well-studied HLA-B-restricted, were used.

This chain uses TRBV7-9 with TRBJ2-5, with 11 positions matching TRBD2. This sequence was found in a human donor in good health (CMV status not recorded). Some clones in this sample may be carry-over from other donors' samples. Material: CD8+ T cells from cultured PBMCs, obtained from culture after CMV antigen stimulation. CDR3 nucleotides: TGTGCCAGCAGCCGGGGACTAGCGGAAGAGACCCAGTACTTC. Translated, it gives CASSRGLAEETQYF. Variable domain in full (rest from reference TRBV7-9 and TRBJ2-5): DTGVSQNPRHKITKRGQNVTFRCDPISEHNRLYWYRQTLGQGPEFLTYFQNEAQLEKSRLLSDRFSAERPKGSFSTLEIQRTEQGDSAMYLCASSRGLAEETQYFGPGTRLLVL.